What follows are 17 T cell receptor beta chains derived from one specimen sequenced in a study of blood T cell repertoires in COVID-19. The table came from immunoSEQ multiplex PCR; TCRdb's copy has only in-frame clones and leaves some out. This sample has some 390,000 clones, with around 92% found just once. Material for sequencing was PBMCs or T cells enriched from blood (not recorded which). The source is a woman aged 30 to 39 who had recovered from COVID-19.

Comment on this clone: The junction does not match germline at one end; this may be a read error. This chain links TRBV29-1 with TRBJ1-3, with D unresolved. CDR3 length: 13 amino acids. Germline loops: CDR1 SQVTM, CDR2 ANQGSEA. The chain's CDR3 is CSVEGGSGNTIYF. The CDR3 DNA follows: TGCAGCGTCGAAGGCGGCTCTGGAAACACCATATATTTT. The full variable domain, in which reference TRBV29-1 and TRBJ1-3 provide the parts outside the CDR3, is SAVISQKPSRDICQRGTSLTIQCQVDSQVTMMFWYRQQPGQSLTLIATANQGSEATYESGFVIDKFPISRPNLTFSTLTVSNMSPEDSSIYLCSVEGGSGNTIYFGEGSWLTVV.

The V call is TRBV5-5, the J call TRBJ2-7; D is possibly TRBD1 (5 bases). Per the germline V gene, CDR1 is SGHKS and CDR2 is YYEKEE (reference sequence). Trimming left V 2 bases short and J 2 bases short, with 8 bases between. The CDR3 sequence is 13 residues long. The CDR3, as DNA: TGTGCCAGCAGCTTAGACAGAACCTACGAGCAGTACTTC. Encoded protein: CASSLDRTYEQYF. Complete variable domain (other parts from reference TRBV5-5 and TRBJ2-7): DAGVTQSPTHLIKTRGQQVTLRCSPISGHKSVSWYQQVLGQGPQFIFQYYEKEERGRGNFPDRFSARQFPNYSSELNVNALLLGDSALYLCASSLDRTYEQYFGPGTRLTVT.

The V and J genes are TRBV3-1 (or the pseudogene TRBV3-2) and TRBJ2-1; 14 positions agree with TRBD2. After removal of 4 bases from V and 7 bases from J, the junction contained 3 bases not matched to a gene. The CDR3 contains 15 residues. Germline CDR1 and CDR2: LGHDT and YNNKEL (reference sequence). CDR3 coding DNA: TGTGCCAGCAGCCCTGGGACTAGCGGGAGTAATGAGCAGTTCTTC. This translates into CASSPGTSGSNEQFF.

The V gene is TRBV7-2, the J gene TRBJ1-2; TRBD1 is a possible D gene (5 bases). Germline CDR1 is SGHTA and CDR2 is FQGNSA. The CDR3 is 14 residues long. Deletions cut 5 bases from V and 8 bases from J, with 18 bases between. CDR3 in amino acids: CASSAKGLSGGYTF. For the CDR3, the DNA is TGTGCCAGCAGCGCAAAGGGGTTGAGTGGCGGCTACACCTTC.

The rearrangement uses TRBV6-1 and TRBJ2-6, with D maybe TRBD2 (5 bases). The CDR3 covers 16 residues. Per germline, CDR1 MNHNS and CDR2 SASEGT. Trimming cost V 2 bases and J 4 bases, with 12 bases left between them. Here the CDR3 DNA reads TGTGCCAGCAGTGAACGGGGAGTTGTAGGGGCCAACGTCCTGACTTTC. It encodes CASSERGVVGANVLTF.

The chain employs TRBV6-6 and TRBJ1-5; 7 bases align to TRBD1. The trim removed 2 bases at V and 6 bases at J, leaving 10 bases unmatched. This CDR3 contains 16 residues. Germline V gene lookup returns CDR1 MNHNY and CDR2 SVGAGI (reference sequence). In DNA form, the CDR3 reads TGTGCCAGCAGTTACCGGACAGGCTCGTCGGGTCAGCCCCAGCATTTT. Amino acid sequence: CASSYRTGSSGQPQHF.

This clone was detected only a few times. CDR3 loop: CASSFTPRDRGMGYTF. CDR3 sequence (DNA): TGTGCCAGCAGCTTTACCCCCAGGGACCGCGGGATGGGCTACACCTTC. The chain uses TRBV7-8 and TRBJ1-2; tentatively, D is TRBD1 (5 bases). V shed 3 bases and J shed 8 bases, with 22 bases lying between them. Per the germline V gene, CDR1 is SGHVS and CDR2 is FQNEAQ. The CDR3 extends over 16 amino acids.

V gene TRBV7-8 combines with J gene TRBJ2-1, with TRBD2 matching 13 bases. Trimming removed 5 bases from V and 8 bases from J; junction bases left unmatched: 12. The CDR3 sequence is 17 residues long. Germline CDR1 SGHVS, CDR2 FQNEAQ. The CDR3 reads CASSTRTSGGRGDEQFF. The CDR3 DNA reads as TGTGCCAGCAGCACTAGGACTAGCGGGGGCCGAGGGGATGAGCAGTTCTTC.

This clone was observed a single time. This chain links TRBV3-1 (or the pseudogene TRBV3-2) with TRBJ2-1, with unresolved D. Trimming left V 3 bases short and J 9 bases short, with 9 bases between. The CDR3 extends over 12 amino acids. In germline, CDR1 is LGHDT, CDR2 YNNKEL (reference sequence). The DNA for the CDR3 is TGTGCCAGCAGCCACGCTAGTACTGAGCAGTTCTTC. It specifies CASSHASTEQFF.

The J gene is TRBJ1-2, the V gene TRBV30, with D possibly TRBD1 on 6 matching bases. Looked up from germline, CDR1 is GTSNPN and CDR2 is SVGIG (reference sequence). This CDR3 spans 14 amino acids. V gave up 4 bases and J gave up 4 bases, with 16 bases separating them. The CDR3 nucleotides are TGTGCCTGGAAATTACAGGGTAGGGTCTATGGCTACACCTTC. This encodes CAWKLQGRVYGYTF.

The J gene is TRBJ2-7, the V gene TRBV28; 7 bases are shared with TRBD1. Germline loops: CDR1 MDHEN, CDR2 SYDVKM. Germline trimming cut 6 bases from V and 0 bases from J; bases unmatched to any gene: 8. This CDR3 contains 15 residues. CDR3 in DNA: TGTGCCAGCAGCCCGACAGGGTGGAGCTCCTACGAGCAGTACTTC. It codes for CASSPTGWSSYEQYF.

This clone has more than one count but fewer than ten. The genes are TRBV7-3 and TRBJ2-5; weak D call: TRBD2 (7 bases). This CDR3 is built from 13 residues. The V gene's germline CDR1 is SGHTA and CDR2 FQGTGA. Between the trimmed V and J ends, which lost 5 bases and 4 bases, there was a span of 11 bases. The CDR3 DNA reads as TGTGCCAGCAGCCGGGGAGGGGGAGAGACCCAGTACTTC. This codes for CASSRGGGETQYF.

This clone was detected a few times. The V call is TRBV18, the J call TRBJ2-5; 7 bases map to TRBD1. From germline, CDR1 is KGHSH and CDR2 LQKENI. CDR3 size: 14 residues. Losses at the gene ends were 3 bases for V and 3 bases for J; bases not matched to a gene: 4. The CDR3 is CASSPLGTEETQYF. In nucleotides, the CDR3 is TGTGCCAGCTCACCTCTTGGGACAGAAGAGACCCAGTACTTC.

V gene TRBV6-6 combines with J gene TRBJ1-2; 7 bases are shared with TRBD1. Germline values: CDR1 MNHNY, CDR2 SVGAGI (reference sequence). J lost 6 bases, V lost 5 bases, and 9 bases had no gene match. The CDR3 has 14 residues. The CDR3 region is CASSGPGGLDGYTF. DNA for the CDR3: TGTGCCAGCAGTGGGCCAGGGGGGCTGGATGGCTACACCTTC.

This chain links TRBV6-5 with TRBJ1-2, with D maybe TRBD1 (6 bases). Germline-derived CDR1 and CDR2 are MNHEY and SVGAGI. The CDR3 length is 14 residues. The germline V and J ends were trimmed by 5 bases and 6 bases, with 16 bases remaining between them. The CDR3 here is CASSIPGHRNGYTF. CDR3 in DNA: TGTGCCAGCAGTATTCCGGGACACAGGAATGGCTACACCTTC.

CDR3 nucleotides: TGTGCCAGCCGGACAACGGGGGTCAAAAACATTCAGTACTTC. This translates into CASRTTGVKNIQYF. The V call is TRBV28, the J call TRBJ2-4; D is possibly TRBD2 (6 bases). Germline values: CDR1 MDHEN, CDR2 SYDVKM. This CDR3 is built from 14 residues. The V end was cut by 8 bases, the J end by 3 bases, with 14 bases between.

The count of this clone is one. The rearrangement links TRBV5-1 to TRBJ2-7; D perhaps matches TRBD1 (6 bases). The CDR3 is 15 residues long. Trimming took 0 bases from V and 0 from J, leaving 10 bases between them. Germline V gene data show CDR1 as SGHRS and CDR2 as YFSETQ. Here the CDR3 DNA reads TGCGCCAGCAGCTTGGGTACAGGGAACTCCTACGAGCAGTACTTC. It yields the protein CASSLGTGNSYEQYF.